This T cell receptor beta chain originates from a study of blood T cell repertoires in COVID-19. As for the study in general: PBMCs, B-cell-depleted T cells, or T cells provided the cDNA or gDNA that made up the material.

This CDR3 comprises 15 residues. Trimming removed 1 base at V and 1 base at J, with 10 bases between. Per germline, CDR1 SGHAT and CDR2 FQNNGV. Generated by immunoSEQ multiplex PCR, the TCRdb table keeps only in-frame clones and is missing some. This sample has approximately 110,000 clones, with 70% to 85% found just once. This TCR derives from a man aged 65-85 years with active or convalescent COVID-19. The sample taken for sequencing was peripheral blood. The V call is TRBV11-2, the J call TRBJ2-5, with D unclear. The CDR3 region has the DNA TGTGCCAGCAGCTTAGGATCTATTACCCAAGAGACCCAGTACTTC. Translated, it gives CASSLGSITQETQYF.